The 15 T cell receptor beta chains presented below share a single source sample, sequenced in a study of CD8 T cells in Susac syndrome. RNA amounts of roughly 0.5 to 1 ug underwent reverse transcription with random hexamers. MiXCR, run by TCRdb on the immunoSEQ multiplex PCR reads, gives a single entry per CDR3 protein. In the table there are 100,000 to 150,000 distinct CDR3 sequences, around 85% of which are singletons. The sample comprised CD8+ T cells from PBMCs. The receptors originated from a human donor with multiple sclerosis.

On this clonotype itself: The CDR3 does not end in the conserved phenylalanine or tryptophan, so this is likely a read error. The chain carries TRBV7-9 and TRBJ2-7; tentatively, D is TRBD2 (6 bases). The V and J ends lost 0 bases and 5 bases respectively, with 11 bases between them. Germline CDR1 SEHNR, CDR2 FQNEAQ (reference sequence). The CDR3 consists of 14 residues. CDR3 bases: TGTGCCAGCAGCTTAGCTGGAGGGGTCAACGAGCAGTACTCC. Encoded protein: CASSLAGGVNEQYS.

This chain uses TRBV19 with TRBJ2-1; 7 bases line up with TRBD2. The CDR3 spans 15 residues. J lost 8 bases, V lost 7 bases, and 14 bases had no gene match. In germline, CDR1 is LNHDA, CDR2 SQIVND (reference sequence). This CDR3 is CASTLRPGGADEQFF. CDR3 in DNA: TGTGCCAGTACCCTTAGGCCGGGAGGAGCCGATGAGCAGTTCTTC.

This clonotype occurred a few times. The chain combines TRBV27 with TRBJ2-3; D perhaps matches TRBD1 (6 bases). Germline V CDR1 and CDR2: MNHEY, SMNVEV (reference sequence). This CDR3 comprises 15 residues. V was shortened by 7 bases and J by 4 bases, with 18 bases between the two germline ends. CDR3 in DNA: TGTGCCAGCACCATCTTTGGGGGCGAGTCAGATACGCAGTATTTT. Protein: CASTIFGGESDTQYF.

The gene calls are TRBV15 and TRBJ2-7, with D perhaps matching TRBD2 (5 bases). The germline V and J ends were trimmed by 3 bases and 2 bases, with 14 bases remaining between them. This CDR3 has 15 residues. Looked up from germline, CDR1 is LNHNV and CDR2 is YYDKDF (reference sequence). The CDR3 spells CATSSGVGGPYEQYF. For the CDR3, the DNA is TGTGCCACCAGCAGTGGAGTTGGAGGTCCCTACGAGCAGTACTTC.

The rearrangement uses TRBV19 and TRBJ1-5; D not certain. This CDR3 has 13 amino acids. V gave up 5 bases and J gave up 7 bases, with 12 bases separating them. CDR1 is LNHDA and CDR2 is SQIVND in the germline V gene (reference sequence). DNA of the CDR3: TGTGCCAGTAGTGGCGAGACGGGACAGCCCCAGCATTTT. It is translated as CASSGETGQPQHF. The variable domain in full, with the rest retrieved from reference TRBV19 and TRBJ1-5, is DGGITQSPKYLFRKEGQNVTLSCEQNLNHDAMYWYRQDPGQGLRLIYYSQIVNDFQKGDIAEGYSVSREKKESFPLTVTSAQKNPTAFYLCASSGETGQPQHFGDGTRLSIL.

The chain uses TRBV27 and TRBJ1-2; TRBD1 matches 8 bases. V was pared by 6 bases and J by 2 bases, with 8 bases of the junction left unmatched. The length of the CDR3 is 15 residues. Germline CDR1 and CDR2: MNHEY and SMNVEV (reference sequence). DNA for the CDR3: TGTGCCAGCAGACAGTCAGGGGGCTTCAACTATGGCTACACCTTC. Translating it yields CASRQSGGFNYGYTF.

This chain uses TRBV15 with TRBJ2-1; 7 nucleotides align to TRBD1. Per germline, CDR1 LNHNV and CDR2 YYDKDF (reference sequence). The CDR3 has 14 amino acids. The V segment lost 3 bases and the J segment 3 bases; nucleotides outside the gene matches: 2. The CDR3 protein is CATSSRDSYNEQFF. CDR3 bases: TGTGCCACCAGCAGCCGGGACAGCTACAATGAGCAGTTCTTC. Supplemented by reference TRBV15 and TRBJ2-1, the full variable domain reads DAMVIQNPRYQVTQFGKPVTLSCSQTLNHNVMYWYQQKSSQAPKLLFHYYDKDFNNEADTPDNFQSRRPNTSFCFLDIRSPGLGDTAMYLCATSSRDSYNEQFFGPGTRLTVL.

The chain recombines TRBV7-9 with TRBJ2-3, with D hard to call. Germline V lookup: CDR1 SEHNR, CDR2 FQNEAQ (reference sequence). Between the trimmed V and J ends, which lost 0 bases and 1 base, there was a span of 5 bases. The CDR3 is made up of 14 amino acids. CDR3 in DNA: TGTGCCAGCAGCTTAGCGATGGGCACAGATACGCAGTATTTT. Its translation: CASSLAMGTDTQYF.

This clonotype was counted between two and nine times. The chain has TRBV11-2 and TRBJ1-4, with TRBD1 identical over 8 bases. Germline V gene sequence: CDR1 SGHAT, CDR2 FQNNGV. The CDR3 sequence is 16 residues long. V shed 4 bases, J shed 2 bases, and the junction held 6 bases outside the gene matches. The CDR3 reads CASSWTGSSTNEKLFF. CDR3 bases: TGTGCCAGCAGCTGGACAGGGAGTTCGACTAATGAAAAACTGTTTTTT.

This chain connects TRBV27 to TRBJ1-4; 7 nucleotides match TRBD1. The CDR3 runs to 15 residues. The J segment lost 8 bases and the V segment lost 2 bases, leaving 8 bases of the junction unmatched. Germline V lookup: CDR1 MNHEY, CDR2 SMNVEV (reference sequence). CDR3 residues: CASSLKVRGGEKLFF. In DNA form, the CDR3 reads TGTGCCAGCAGTTTAAAGGTCAGGGGGGGCGAAAAACTGTTTTTT.

The gene calls are TRBV7-9 and TRBJ1-1; D ambiguous. The CDR3 is made up of 14 amino acids. The V gene's germline CDR1 is SEHNR and CDR2 FQNEAQ (reference sequence). The ends were cut back, 2 bases at V and 2 bases at J, with 9 bases in the middle. CDR3: CASSLQALNTEAFF. In DNA form, the CDR3 reads TGTGCCAGCAGCTTACAGGCCCTCAACACTGAAGCTTTCTTT.

The V and J genes are TRBV9 and TRBJ2-1, with a possible D match to TRBD1 (6 bases). The CDR3 sequence is 15 residues long. Trimming took off 0 bases at V and 4 bases at J, with 11 bases between the two ends. Germline lookup yields CDR1 SGDLS and CDR2 YYNGEE. The CDR3 reads CASSVEDSYYNEQFF. CDR3 sequence (DNA): TGTGCCAGCAGCGTAGAGGACAGTTATTACAATGAGCAGTTCTTC.

The chain combines TRBV6-1 with TRBJ2-7; D is unclear. V dropped 5 bases and J dropped 6 bases, with 11 bases sitting between them. CDR1 is MNHNS and CDR2 is SASEGT in the germline V gene. The CDR3 spans 12 residues. CDR3 amino acids: CASSPGSGEQYV. In DNA, the CDR3 is TGTGCCAGCAGTCCTGGGTCTGGCGAGCAGTACGTC.

This chain uses TRBV27 with TRBJ1-1; a weak D match, TRBD1 (5 bases). CDR3 length equals 13 residues. Germline loops: CDR1 MNHEY, CDR2 SMNVEV (reference sequence). V was trimmed by 1 base and J by 6 bases, leaving 9 bases between them. The CDR3 nucleotides read TGTGCCAGCAGTTTATTAGGGGCACCTGAAGCTTTCTTT. Amino acids: CASSLLGAPEAFF.

The rearrangement links TRBV5-5 to TRBJ2-7, with a weak D call TRBD1 (6 bases). Germline V gives CDR1 SGHKS, CDR2 YYEKEE (reference sequence). The CDR3 runs to 14 residues. Trimming took 4 bases from V and 0 from J, leaving 11 bases between them. The CDR3 reads CASSPTGSSYEQYF. DNA for the CDR3: TGTGCCAGCAGCCCCACAGGGAGCTCCTACGAGCAGTACTTC. The complete variable domain, with remaining parts taken from reference TRBV5-5 and TRBJ2-7, reads DAGVTQSPTHLIKTRGQQVTLRCSPISGHKSVSWYQQVLGQGPQFIFQYYEKEERGRGNFPDRFSARQFPNYSSELNVNALLLGDSALYLCASSPTGSSYEQYFGPGTRLTVT.